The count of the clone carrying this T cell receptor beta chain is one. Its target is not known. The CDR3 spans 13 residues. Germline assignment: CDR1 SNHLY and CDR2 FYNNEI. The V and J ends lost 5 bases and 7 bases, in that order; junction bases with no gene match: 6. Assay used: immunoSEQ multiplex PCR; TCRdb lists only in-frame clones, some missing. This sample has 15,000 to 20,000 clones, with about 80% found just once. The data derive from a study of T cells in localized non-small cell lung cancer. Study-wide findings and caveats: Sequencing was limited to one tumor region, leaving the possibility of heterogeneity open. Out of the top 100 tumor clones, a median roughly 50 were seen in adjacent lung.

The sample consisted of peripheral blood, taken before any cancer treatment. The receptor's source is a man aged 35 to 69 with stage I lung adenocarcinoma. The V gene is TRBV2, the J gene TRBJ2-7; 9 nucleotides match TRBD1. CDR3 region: CASSTDRGGEQYF. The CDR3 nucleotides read TGTGCCAGCAGTACGGACAGGGGAGGGGAGCAGTACTTC.